This TCR beta chain was recorded in a study of tumor-infiltrating lymphocytes in localized non-small cell lung cancer. The wider study: The cohort mixed smokers and never-smokers, several histologies, and some post-neoadjuvant-chemotherapy samples. From each patient, both tumor and uninvolved lung, non-adjacent to tumor, were sampled.

The table came from immunoSEQ multiplex PCR; TCRdb's copy has only in-frame clones and leaves some out. Among about 8,900 clones, approximately 70% were seen once, and the ten largest hold roughly a tenth. The sequenced material came from uninvolved lung tissue not adjacent to the tumor. The receptor comes from a human donor with non-small cell lung cancer.

The CDR3 reads CAWSVGGPETQYF. The DNA of the CDR3 is TGTGCCTGGAGTGTAGGGGGACCTGAGACCCAGTACTTC. The V and J genes are TRBV30 and TRBJ2-5, with D possibly being TRBD1 (6 bases). CDR1 GTSNPN and CDR2 SVGIG come from the germline V gene (reference sequence). The CDR3 consists of 13 residues. Deletions cut 0 bases from V and 5 bases from J, with 10 bases between.